This T cell receptor (beta chain) was recovered during a study of T cell changes during pregnancy in multiple sclerosis. Assay: immunoSEQ multiplex PCR; the TCRdb copy retains only in-frame clones and omits some. The sample includes roughly 80,000 clones, just under 95% of them seen just once. V gave up 9 bases and J gave up 2 bases; unmatched junction bases: 9. The CDR3 runs 14 residues. The germline V gene has CDR1 SGHRS and CDR2 YFSETQ. V is TRBV5-1 and J is TRBJ2-7; 9 nucleotides match TRBD1. Here the sequenced sample was peripheral blood, taken in the first trimester of pregnancy. This sequence originates from a female donor with multiple sclerosis, enrolled in a pregnancy study. The CDR3 loop is CATQTGTGTYEQYF. In DNA form, the CDR3 reads TGCGCCACCCAGACCGGGACAGGGACCTACGAGCAGTACTTC.